The sequence of this TCR beta chain was determined in a study of blood T cell repertoires in COVID-19. Study-wide background: Sites across the United States, Italy and Spain contributed samples from acute and convalescent COVID-19. PBMCs, B-cell-depleted T cells, or T cells provided the cDNA or gDNA that made up the material.

V was clipped by 5 bases and J by 2 bases, with 19 bases between them. CDR1 and CDR2 (germline): SEHNR, FQNEAQ (reference sequence). CDR3 length: 16 amino acids. Here immunoSEQ multiplex PCR was the method, and the copy in TCRdb shows in-frame clones only, minus some. Of roughly 100,000 clones listed, about 87% were seen once; the top ten hold under 3%. Input material: peripheral blood. The TCR was taken from a man aged 45-60 years with active or convalescent COVID-19. This chain connects TRBV7-9 to TRBJ2-7, with TRBD2 as a possible D gene (5 bases). In nucleotides, the CDR3 is TGTGCCAGCAGCCACACTACGGACTTGAAGGCCTACGAGCAGTACTTC. Its protein product is CASSHTTDLKAYEQYF.